Reported below is one TCR beta chain. Antigen specificity is unknown. This sample is drawn from a study of Ad26.COV2.S vaccination and SARS-CoV-2 variants. With 3 bases removed from V and 5 bases from J, the gap between germline ends came to 11 bases. CDR1 KGHSH and CDR2 LQKENI come from the germline V gene. The CDR3 is 14 residues long. Study-wide results and caveats: Comparability of non-spike TCR breadth was observed across vaccine and placebo recipients. Breadth and depth estimates from TCRs may understate total T cell responses. Reportedly, spike-specific CD8+ and CD4+ T cell responses achieved substantial breadth once vaccination had taken place.

This table comes from immunoSEQ multiplex PCR, and its TCRdb copy is limited to in-frame clones, with some not included. The top ten hold roughly 3.9% of the sample, which has about 350,000 clones, roughly 94% seen once. The material sequenced was peripheral blood, taken after recovery from COVID-19. The J gene is TRBJ1-5, the V gene TRBV18; no definite D call. The receptor was derived from a human donor who had recovered from COVID-19. Here the CDR3 DNA reads TGTGCCAGCTCACCCTACAGTAGGGATCAGCCCCAGCATTTT. This encodes CASSPYSRDQPQHF.